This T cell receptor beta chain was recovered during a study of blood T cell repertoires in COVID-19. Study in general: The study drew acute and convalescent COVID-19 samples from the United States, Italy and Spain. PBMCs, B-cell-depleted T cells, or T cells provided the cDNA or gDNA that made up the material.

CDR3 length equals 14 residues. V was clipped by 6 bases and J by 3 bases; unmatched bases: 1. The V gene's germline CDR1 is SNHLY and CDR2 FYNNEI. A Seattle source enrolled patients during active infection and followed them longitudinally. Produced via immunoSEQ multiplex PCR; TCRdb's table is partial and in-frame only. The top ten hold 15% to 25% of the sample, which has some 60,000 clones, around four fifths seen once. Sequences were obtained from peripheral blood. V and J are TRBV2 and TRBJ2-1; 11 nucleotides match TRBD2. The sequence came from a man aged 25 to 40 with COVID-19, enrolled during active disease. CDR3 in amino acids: CASRGTSGYNEQFF. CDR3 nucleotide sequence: TGTGCCAGCAGGGGGACTAGCGGCTACAATGAGCAGTTCTTC. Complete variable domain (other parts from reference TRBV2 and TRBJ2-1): EPEVTQTPSHQVTQMGQEVILRCVPISNHLYFYWYRQILGQKVEFLVSFYNNEISEKSEIFDDQFSVERPDGSNFTLKIRSTKLEDSAMYFCASRGTSGYNEQFFGPGTRLTVL.